These 32 T cell receptor beta chains were sequenced from one sample in a study of T cells after yellow fever vaccination. TCRdb reprocessed the 5' RACE reads with MiXCR, giving one entry per CDR3 protein. The sample has fewer than 650,000 distinct CDR3 sequences, roughly 22% seen once. The sequences come from PBMCs, collected 20 to 25 days after the first yellow fever vaccination. Receptors were obtained from a man aged 18 to 30 who received the YFV17D yellow fever vaccine.

This clonotype occurred a few times. The V gene is TRBV10-2, the J gene TRBJ2-3; the D is unclear. The CDR3 extends over 12 amino acids. The ends were cut back, 0 bases at V and 4 bases at J, with 2 bases in the middle. The germline CDR1 and CDR2 sequences are WSHSY and SAAADI. Written as DNA, the CDR3 is TGCGCCAGCAGTGAGTCGTCAGATACGCAGTATTTT. Its protein is CASSESSDTQYF.

This clonotype was found many times. J is TRBJ2-1 and V is TRBV5-5; D remains unclear. Trimming pared 4 bases from V and 7 bases from J, leaving 21 bases between. Germline V lookup: CDR1 SGHKS, CDR2 YYEKEE (reference sequence). This CDR3 spans 16 amino acids. In DNA form, the CDR3 reads TGTGCCAGCAGCGTGGGAAGACACGCTGGCGGAAATGAGCAGTTCTTC. Its translation: CASSVGRHAGGNEQFF.

This chain connects TRBV5-5 to TRBJ2-7, with D hard to call. Trimming took 0 bases from V and 6 from J, leaving 13 bases between them. Germline assignment: CDR1 SGHKS and CDR2 YYEKEE (reference sequence). The CDR3 sequence is 14 residues long. The CDR3: CASSLADFMGEQYF. The CDR3 coding sequence is TGTGCCAGCAGCTTGGCCGACTTTATGGGCGAGCAGTACTTC.

This clonotype turned up a few times. The rearrangement joins TRBV6-2 or TRBV6-3 to TRBJ1-5; 9 positions agree with TRBD1. Germline trimming cut 7 bases from V and 3 bases from J; bases unmatched to any gene: 4. Germline V gene data show CDR1 as MNHEY and CDR2 as SVGEGT. The CDR3 runs 14 residues. CDR3 loop: CASKRQGDNQPQHF. The CDR3 coding sequence is TGTGCCAGCAAGAGACAGGGGGACAATCAGCCCCAGCATTTT.

The rearrangement joins TRBV14 to TRBJ1-1, with D perhaps matching TRBD1 (5 bases). Germline CDR1 is SGHDN and CDR2 is FVKESK. The V end lost 3 bases, the J end lost 9 bases, and 14 bases lay between the germline ends. This CDR3 has 13 residues. The CDR3 DNA reads as TGTGCCAGCAGCCACCTAGGGGCGAGGAAAGCTTTCTTT. Its protein product is CASSHLGARKAFF.

This clonotype was observed a handful of times. This chain links TRBV4-1 with TRBJ2-1; no clear D. Per germline, CDR1 MGHRA and CDR2 YSYEKL. The CDR3 has 12 amino acids. Trimming removed 0 bases at V and 6 bases at J, with 3 bases between. The CDR3 protein is CASSQDVNEQFF. As DNA, the CDR3 is TGCGCCAGCAGCCAAGACGTCAATGAGCAGTTCTTC.

V is TRBV5-4 and J is TRBJ2-5; 16 nucleotides agree with TRBD2. The trim removed 4 bases at V and 5 bases at J, leaving 8 bases unmatched. This CDR3 comprises 17 residues. Per the germline V gene, CDR1 is SGHNT and CDR2 is YYREEE (reference sequence). In DNA form, the CDR3 reads TGTGCCAGCAGCCCCGGGACTAGCGGGGGGGCCTATGAGACCCAGTACTTC. It translates to CASSPGTSGGAYETQYF.

The gene calls are TRBV6-2 or TRBV6-3 and TRBJ2-6; D is undetermined. CDR3 size: 13 residues. The germline gives CDR1 MNHEY, CDR2 SVGEGT. V was shortened by 0 bases and J by 8 bases, with 5 bases between the two germline ends. This chain's CDR3 is CASSYSAPNVLTF. The CDR3 DNA follows: TGTGCCAGCAGTTACTCGGCACCCAACGTCCTGACTTTC.

The rearrangement links TRBV7-2 to TRBJ2-7; 8 nucleotides agree with TRBD1. Germline trimming cut 4 bases from V and 6 bases from J; bases unmatched to any gene: 5. Per the germline V gene, CDR1 is SGHTA and CDR2 is FQGNSA. This CDR3 comprises 13 residues. The chain's CDR3 is CASSSRDRSEQYF. The CDR3 DNA reads as TGTGCCAGCAGCTCCCGGGACAGGTCCGAGCAGTACTTC.

This chain uses TRBV18 with TRBJ1-1; D gene uncertain. Germline CDR1 is KGHSH and CDR2 is LQKENI. There are 14 residues in the CDR3. V was cut by 2 bases and J by 1 base, with 8 bases left in between. The CDR3, as DNA: TGTGCCAGCTCACCAGCGGACGGGAACACTGAAGCTTTCTTT. This translates into CASSPADGNTEAFF. The entire variable domain, with the rest obtained from reference TRBV18 and TRBJ1-1, is as follows: NAGVMQNPRHLVRRRGQEARLRCSPMKGHSHVYWYRQLPEEGLKFMVYLQKENIIDESGMPKERFSAEFPKEGPSILRIQQVVRGDSAAYFCASSPADGNTEAFFGQGTRLTVV.

This clonotype was counted a single time. The chain combines TRBV3-1 with TRBJ1-5, with no clear D. Trimming cost V 0 bases and J 9 bases, with 12 bases left between them. This CDR3 is 14 amino acids long. In germline, CDR1 is LGHDT, CDR2 YNNKEL (reference sequence). The CDR3 coding sequence is TGTGCCAGCAGCCAAGATTTGGCCGCCGGGCCCCAGCATTTT. This sequence encodes CASSQDLAAGPQHF.

The J gene is TRBJ2-1, the V gene TRBV30; 8 positions match TRBD2. The germline CDR1 and CDR2 sequences are GTSNPN and SVGIG (reference sequence). V was clipped by 0 bases and J by 10 bases; unmatched bases: 8. This CDR3 spans 14 amino acids. CDR3 DNA: TGTGCCTGGAGTGTACTCGGGGGGGTCGAGGAGCAGTTCTTC. Protein sequence: CAWSVLGGVEEQFF.

As regards this clonotype: This sequence may be a read error, since a much larger clone differs from it by one base. The chain combines TRBV29-1 with TRBJ2-2; the match to TRBD2 covers 11 bases. CDR3 size: 14 residues. V dropped 8 bases and J dropped 4; count of bases not matched to a gene: 6. Germline V CDR1 and CDR2: SQVTM, ANQGSEA. The DNA of the CDR3 is TGCAGCTTTGTCACTAGCGGGGGCACCGGGGAGCTGTTTTTT. Its protein product is CSFVTSGGTGELFF.

This clonotype has just a few counts. This chain's CDR3 is CAISEGQANYGYTF. The CDR3 DNA reads as TGTGCCATCAGTGAAGGACAGGCCAACTATGGCTACACCTTC. The chain links TRBV10-3 to TRBJ1-2, with TRBD1 identical over 7 bases. Trimming removed 3 bases from V and 2 bases from J; junction bases left unmatched: 3. The CDR3 length is 14 residues. Looked up from germline, CDR1 is ENHRY and CDR2 is SYGVKD.

The rearrangement links TRBV4-1 to TRBJ1-5, with D tentatively TRBD1 (6 bases). Between the trimmed V and J ends, which lost 0 bases and 7 bases, there was a span of 13 bases. The CDR3 extends over 15 amino acids. The germline V gene encodes CDR1 MGHRA and CDR2 YSYEKL. The CDR3: CASSQESGVGQPQHF. CDR3 DNA: TGCGCCAGCAGCCAAGAATCAGGGGTCGGGCAGCCCCAGCATTTT.

This clonotype was detected a few times. This chain joins TRBV6-6 and TRBJ1-2; 7 positions agree with TRBD1. CDR3 length: 12 amino acids. The V segment lost 0 bases and the J segment 12 bases; nucleotides outside the gene matches: 4. Germline CDR1 is MNHNY and CDR2 is SVGAGI (reference sequence). The CDR3 bases are TGTGCCAGCAGTTACTCGAGGGGGCGAGACACCTTC. Translated: CASSYSRGRDTF.

This sequence joins TRBV7-2 and TRBJ2-5; D uncertain. The germline V and J ends were trimmed by 3 bases and 5 bases, with 10 bases remaining between them. This CDR3 spans 13 amino acids. Germline values: CDR1 SGHTA, CDR2 FQGNSA. The CDR3 protein is CASSFDPTETQYF. Here the CDR3 DNA reads TGTGCCAGCAGCTTTGACCCGACGGAGACCCAGTACTTC.

This clonotype turned up a few times. This chain connects TRBV5-1 to TRBJ2-3; 10 nucleotides agree with TRBD1. Germline V gene lookup returns CDR1 SGHRS and CDR2 YFSETQ. The length of the CDR3 is 15 residues. The ends lost 1 base at V and 6 bases at J; junction bases unmatched: 5. The CDR3 DNA is TGCGCCAGCAGCTTGCGGGACAGGGGCAAGGATACGCAGTATTTT. Its translation: CASSLRDRGKDTQYF.

The chain uses TRBV12-3 or TRBV12-4 and TRBJ2-5; D is unclear. V gave up 6 bases and J gave up 3 bases, with 8 bases separating them. The length of the CDR3 is 12 residues. CDR3 in DNA: TGTGCCAGCAGACGGACGGAAGAGACCCAGTACTTC. Residues: CASRRTEETQYF.

This clonotype was observed a handful of times. V and J are TRBV6-5 and TRBJ2-5; a possible D gene is TRBD1 (7 bases). The CDR3 sequence is 15 residues long. Trimming left V 2 bases short and J 6 bases short, with 16 bases between. Germline CDR1 is MNHEY and CDR2 is SVGAGI. The chain's CDR3 is CASSYGGTASKTQYF. For the CDR3, the DNA is TGTGCCAGCAGTTACGGCGGGACAGCCTCCAAGACCCAGTACTTC.

This clonotype was counted a few times. The J gene is TRBJ1-6, the V gene TRBV20-1, with a tentative D call TRBD1 (6 bases). Germline values: CDR1 DFQATT, CDR2 SNEGSKA (reference sequence). V was trimmed by 4 bases and J by 7 bases, leaving 11 bases between them. This CDR3 contains 13 residues. In nucleotides, the CDR3 is TGCAGTGCTACTGGACAGTCCAATTCACCCCTCCACTTT. Translating gives CSATGQSNSPLHF.

A few counts support this clonotype. The genes are TRBV27 and TRBJ1-1, with D unresolved. The V gene's germline CDR1 is MNHEY and CDR2 SMNVEV (reference sequence). The CDR3 runs to 13 residues. The V and J ends lost 6 bases and 3 bases respectively, with 11 bases between them. CDR3 nucleotides: TGTGCCAGCAGCCTAAACCCGTACACTGAAGCTTTCTTT. This gives the protein CASSLNPYTEAFF.

V is TRBV20-1 and J is TRBJ2-1; D is possibly TRBD2 (5 bases). The CDR3 is 18 residues long. Germline V gene data show CDR1 as DFQATT and CDR2 as SNEGSKA (reference sequence). The ends were cut back, 1 base at V and 1 base at J, with 20 bases in the middle. CDR3 sequence reads: CSARGGNEILASYNEQFF. CDR3 in DNA: TGCAGTGCTAGAGGTGGGAACGAAATCCTAGCTTCCTACAATGAGCAGTTCTTC.

There are a few counts of this clonotype. The chain has TRBV12-3 or TRBV12-4 and TRBJ2-3; the D is unclear. The germline V and J ends were trimmed by 8 bases and 6 bases, with 15 bases remaining between them. The CDR3 consists of 13 residues. The CDR3 bases are TGTGCCAGCGTTCTCGGTCAAGGGGATACGCAGTATTTT. Encoded protein: CASVLGQGDTQYF.

This clonotype has only a few counts. The chain has TRBV4-3 and TRBJ2-7; 7 bases map to TRBD1. CDR3 length: 18 residues. The germline gives CDR1 LGHNA, CDR2 YSLEER. The ends lost 0 bases at V and 2 bases at J; junction bases unmatched: 13. CDR3 DNA: TGCGCCAGCAGCCAAGAAGGGGGCCCAGGGGATTGGACCTACGAGCAGTACTTC. The encoded protein is CASSQEGGPGDWTYEQYF.

The rearrangement links TRBV6-1 to TRBJ2-1; 8 bases agree with TRBD2. CDR3 length equals 14 residues. V lost 6 bases and J lost 5; bases outside the gene matches: 6. The germline V gene encodes CDR1 MNHNS and CDR2 SASEGT. CDR3 protein: CASSVSGAHNEQFF. CDR3 bases: TGTGCCAGCAGCGTTAGCGGGGCCCACAATGAGCAGTTCTTC.

There are many counts of this clonotype. The chain employs TRBV29-1 and TRBJ2-7; 7 bases line up with TRBD2. CDR3 length equals 13 residues. Germline trimming cut 4 bases from V and 2 bases from J; bases unmatched to any gene: 5. The germline gives CDR1 SQVTM, CDR2 ANQGSEA. The CDR3 nucleotides read TGCAGCGTTGTTAAGGGAGGGACCTACGAGCAGTACTTC. Translation: CSVVKGGTYEQYF.

The chain links TRBV7-2 to TRBJ2-2; D is perhaps TRBD1 or TRBD2 (6 bases each). Between the trimmed V and J ends, which lost 5 bases and 1 base, there was a span of 17 bases. The germline V gene has CDR1 SGHTA and CDR2 FQGNSA. The CDR3 is made up of 17 amino acids. CDR3 nucleotides: TGTGCCAGCAGCCCAAGGTCGGGGGCCCGGAACACCGGGGAGCTGTTTTTT. Residues: CASSPRSGARNTGELFF.

This clonotype appeared a few times. V and J are TRBV7-2 and TRBJ2-1; the match to TRBD2 covers 11 bases. Per germline, CDR1 SGHTA and CDR2 FQGNSA. The CDR3 has 19 amino acids. Trimming removed 2 bases from V and 8 bases from J; junction bases left unmatched: 17. CDR3 sequence: CASSLPRLAGKILRDEQFF. The CDR3 DNA reads TGTGCCAGCAGCTTACCACGACTAGCGGGGAAGATTCTACGTGATGAGCAGTTCTTC. Filled out from reference TRBV7-2 and TRBJ2-1, the complete variable domain reads GAGVSQSPSNKVTEKGKDVELRCDPISGHTALYWYRQSLGQGLEFLIYFQGNSAPDKSGLPSDRFSAERTGGSVSTLTIQRTQQEDSAVYLCASSLPRLAGKILRDEQFFGPGTRLTVL.

V is TRBV7-2 and J is TRBJ2-1, with 8 bases that match TRBD2. This CDR3 region has 14 residues. In germline, CDR1 is SGHTA, CDR2 FQGNSA. With V trimmed by 5 bases and J by 10 bases, 10 bases remained unmatched. The CDR3 here is CASSPSPSGGEQFF. As DNA, the CDR3 is TGTGCCAGCAGCCCTTCCCCCAGCGGGGGAGAGCAGTTCTTC.

The chain has TRBV27 and TRBJ1-1; 8 bases map to TRBD1. J gave up 1 base and V 4 bases, and 5 bases lay outside the gene matches. CDR1 MNHEY and CDR2 SMNVEV come from the germline V gene (reference sequence). CDR3 size: 15 residues. The CDR3 reads CASSSGGDGNTEAFF. Here the CDR3 DNA reads TGTGCCAGCAGTTCAGGGGGCGACGGGAACACTGAAGCTTTCTTT.

Many counts were recorded for this clonotype. J is TRBJ2-7 and V is TRBV20-1; 7 bases match TRBD2. V shed 0 bases and J 4 bases; nucleotides not matched to a gene: 3. Germline values: CDR1 DFQATT, CDR2 SNEGSKA (reference sequence). The CDR3 contains 13 residues. This chain's CDR3 is CSARDAGEYEQYF. The DNA of the CDR3 is TGCAGTGCTAGAGATGCGGGGGAGTACGAGCAGTACTTC.